This T cell receptor (beta chain) is drawn from a study of blood T cell repertoires in COVID-19. In the original workflow: Researchers report that nucleated cell counts were estimated from reference gene primer amplification. Produced via immunoSEQ multiplex PCR; TCRdb's table is partial and in-frame only. V and J calls plus clone size are reproduced from that table; the DNA served to infer D and trimming. The table has roughly 260,000 clones, 70% to 90% seen once. The CDR3 covers 14 residues. CDR1 is SGHTA, CDR2 FQGNSA, per germline. V was cut by 7 bases and J by 1 base, with 10 bases left in between.

J is TRBJ2-2 and V is TRBV7-2; D remains ambiguous. The TCR sequence derives from a woman between 45 and 60 years old with acute or convalescent COVID-19. Input material: peripheral blood. In DNA, the CDR3 is TGTGCCAGCACCCCAAGACTGAACACCGGGGAGCTGTTTTTT. Protein: CASTPRLNTGELFF. The full variable domain, its missing parts supplied by reference TRBV7-2 and TRBJ2-2, is GAGVSQSPSNKVTEKGKDVELRCDPISGHTALYWYRQSLGQGLEFLIYFQGNSAPDKSGLPSDRFSAERTGGSVSTLTIQRTQQEDSAVYLCASTPRLNTGELFFGEGSRLTVL.